Listed here are 20 T cell receptor beta chains from one sample, sequenced in a study of beta chain features in type 1 diabetes. Findings of the study overall: Moderate yet significant TCRB CDR3 shortening was seen in Type 1 diabetes patients in all four CD4+ subsets.

Reverse transcription of all isolated RNA meant that expressed TCRB transcripts were sequenced. Only in-frame clones appear in the TCRdb table, and some are missing; sequencing was by immunoSEQ multiplex PCR. The sample lists approximately 170,000 clones; 7.5% to 8.5% were seen once. These receptors' targets are unknown. Sequences were obtained from central memory CD4+ T cells from blood. The receptors stem from a man aged 18 to 30 with type 1 diabetes.

This clone was seen a handful of times. This chain connects TRBV9 to TRBJ2-5, with D hard to call. Trimming pared 3 bases from V and 5 bases from J, leaving 8 bases between. In germline, CDR1 is SGDLS, CDR2 YYNGEE. CDR3 length equals 12 residues. The CDR3 region has the DNA TGTGCCAGCAGCGACGACGGGGAGACCCAGTACTTC. Translation gives CASSDDGETQYF. The full variable domain, with the rest looked up from reference TRBV9 and TRBJ2-5, is DSGVTQTPKHLITATGQRVTLRCSPRSGDLSVYWYQQSLDQGLQFLIQYYNGEERAKGNILERFSAQQFPDLHSELNLSSLELGDSALYFCASSDDGETQYFGPGTRLLVL.

The V call is TRBV14, the J call TRBJ1-1; 7 bases fit TRBD1. Per germline, CDR1 SGHDN and CDR2 FVKESK. The V and J ends lost 2 bases and 11 bases, in that order; junction bases with no gene match: 5. The CDR3 length is 12 residues. The CDR3 DNA sequence: TGTGCCAGCAGCCAATCCGGGACAGAGGCTTTCTTT. Translated, it gives CASSQSGTEAFF.

The chain uses TRBV27 and TRBJ2-3, with D uncertain. Per germline, CDR1 MNHEY and CDR2 SMNVEV (reference sequence). V shed 6 bases and J shed 1 base, with 5 bases lying between them. The CDR3 extends over 12 amino acids. The CDR3 sequence: CASRRGTDTQYF. DNA for the CDR3: TGTGCCAGCAGAAGAGGCACAGATACGCAGTATTTT.

This clone was found a few times. The rearrangement joins TRBV14 to TRBJ2-7, with 7 positions matching TRBD1. Per germline, CDR1 SGHDN and CDR2 FVKESK. There are 13 residues in the CDR3. With V trimmed by 1 base and J by 11 bases, 8 bases remained unmatched. CDR3 sequence: CASSQGRQGREYF. The CDR3 DNA is TGTGCCAGCAGCCAAGGGCGACAGGGTAGGGAGTACTTC.

There are many counts of this clone. The chain has TRBV28 and TRBJ2-1, with 9 bases aligning to TRBD2. Germline-derived CDR1 and CDR2 are MDHEN and SYDVKM. The CDR3 extends over 14 amino acids. With 6 bases clipped from V and 5 bases from J, the junction kept 5 bases outside the gene matches. The CDR3 nucleotides are TGTGCCAGCAGGAAGCTAGCGGGAAACAATGAGCAGTTCTTC. Translation: CASRKLAGNNEQFF.

V usage is TRBV2 and J usage is TRBJ1-6; possible D gene TRBD1, 6 bases. Germline CDR1 is SNHLY and CDR2 is FYNNEI. V was clipped by 6 bases and J by 7 bases, with 10 bases between them. CDR3 length: 13 amino acids. In DNA, the CDR3 is TGTGCCAGCAGATACACAGGGAATTCACCCCTCCACTTT. Its protein product is CASRYTGNSPLHF.

This clone was counted between two and nine times. The J gene is TRBJ1-4, the V gene TRBV28, with 9 positions matching TRBD1. V lost 5 bases and J lost 8; bases outside the gene matches: 6. Looked up from germline, CDR1 is MDHEN and CDR2 is SYDVKM. The CDR3 spans 14 residues. The CDR3 DNA follows: TGTGCCAGCAGTCCCGGGACAGGGAGGGAAAAACTGTTTTTT. Its translation: CASSPGTGREKLFF.

The chain carries TRBV7-2 and TRBJ2-1, with 9 bases aligning to TRBD2. V gave up 1 base and J gave up 0 bases; unmatched junction bases: 7. Germline loops: CDR1 SGHTA, CDR2 FQGNSA. The CDR3 is 18 amino acids. The CDR3 here is CASSLDHSGSTSYNEQFF. For the CDR3, the DNA is TGTGCCAGCAGCTTAGATCATAGCGGGAGTACCTCCTACAATGAGCAGTTCTTC.

This clone was detected a few times. The chain has TRBV6-5 and TRBJ2-7; possible D gene TRBD2, 5 bases. Germline V gene lookup returns CDR1 MNHEY and CDR2 SVGAGI. Trimming left V 5 bases short and J 7 bases short, with 18 bases between. The CDR3 totals 14 residues. CDR3: CASSIATRKGEQYF. CDR3 DNA sequence: TGTGCCAGCAGTATAGCGACAAGGAAGGGTGAGCAGTACTTC.

The genes are TRBV18 and TRBJ1-2, with no clear D. This CDR3 is built from 12 residues. Germline loops: CDR1 KGHSH, CDR2 LQKENI. V gave up 3 bases and J gave up 6 bases, with 8 bases separating them. This CDR3 reads CASSPRGDGYTF. CDR3 in DNA: TGTGCCAGCTCACCGCGGGGAGATGGCTACACCTTC.

This clone was counted only a few times. The genes are TRBV9 and TRBJ2-5; TRBD1 matches at 8 bases. Germline-derived CDR1 and CDR2 are SGDLS and YYNGEE. This CDR3 has 14 residues. Trimming removed 2 bases from V and 5 bases from J; junction bases left unmatched: 5. The CDR3 reads CASSVSQGAETQYF. The DNA for the CDR3 is TGTGCCAGCAGCGTGTCCCAGGGGGCGGAGACCCAGTACTTC.

This clone was counted a few times. This chain's CDR3 is CASSARGRQETQYF. In nucleotides, the CDR3 is TGTGCCAGCAGTGCGCGGGGGCGCCAAGAGACCCAGTACTTC. The V and J genes are TRBV2 and TRBJ2-5; possible D gene TRBD2, 7 bases. The CDR3 length is 14 residues. With 4 bases removed from V and 1 base from J, the gap between germline ends came to 10 bases. Germline-derived CDR1 and CDR2 are SNHLY and FYNNEI.

A few counts support this clone. J is TRBJ1-1 and V is TRBV2; TRBD1 might be the D (5 bases). V was pared by 6 bases and J by 5 bases, with 16 bases between. Germline CDR1 and CDR2: SNHLY and FYNNEI. The CDR3 covers 14 residues. CDR3 residues: CASRKESGGTEAFF. The DNA for the CDR3 is TGTGCCAGCAGGAAGGAATCTGGGGGGACTGAAGCTTTCTTT.

This clone was observed a few times. Written as DNA, the CDR3 is TGTGCCACCAGCAGAGAGGCAGGGTTCTATGGCTACACCTTC. Residues: CATSREAGFYGYTF. This chain connects TRBV15 to TRBJ1-2, with a weak D call TRBD1 (5 bases). The germline gives CDR1 LNHNV, CDR2 YYDKDF (reference sequence). The CDR3 has 14 amino acids. Trimming stripped 0 bases from V and 4 bases from J, with 9 bases between. Full variable domain (outside the CDR3, taken from reference TRBV15 and TRBJ1-2): DAMVIQNPRYQVTQFGKPVTLSCSQTLNHNVMYWYQQKSSQAPKLLFHYYDKDFNNEADTPDNFQSRRPNTSFCFLDIRSPGLGDTAMYLCATSREAGFYGYTFGSGTRLTVV.

This clone was detected a few times. The chain has TRBV4-2 and TRBJ2-5, with D maybe TRBD1 (5 bases). The J call may be mistaken, given a closer DNA end match to TRBJ2-7. Germline V CDR1 and CDR2: LGHNA, YNFKEQ. This CDR3 has 13 amino acids. CDR3 amino acids: CASSQVPQGEQYF. The CDR3 bases are TGTGCCAGCAGCCAAGTGCCGCAGGGCGAGCAGTACTTC.

This clone showed up just a few times. This chain connects TRBV19 to TRBJ2-7; the match to TRBD1 covers 8 bases. Germline V gene data show CDR1 as LNHDA and CDR2 as SQIVND (reference sequence). The CDR3 runs to 14 residues. The J segment lost 0 bases and the V segment lost 4 bases, leaving 2 bases of the junction unmatched. The CDR3, as DNA: TGTGCCAGTAGTAGGGACAGGATCTCCTACGAGCAGTACTTC. It codes for CASSRDRISYEQYF.

Many counts were recorded for this clone. The genes are TRBV21-1 and TRBJ1-2; TRBD1 was called by the table and not checked on the DNA. TRBV21-1 is annotated as a pseudogene. The CDR3 is 12 residues long. CDR3 DNA sequence: TGTGCCAGCCCGTCCACAGGGGACGGCTACACCTTC. Translation: CASPSTGDGYTF.

The chain employs TRBV7-9 and TRBJ2-7; D unresolved. CDR3 length: 11 residues. CDR1 SEHNR and CDR2 FQNEAQ come from the germline V gene (reference sequence). Trimming cost V 5 bases and J 4 bases, with 6 bases left between them. In nucleotides, the CDR3 is TGTGCCAGCAGCAGAGTTTACGAGCAGTACTTC. This gives the protein CASSRVYEQYF.

This clone occurred once. This chain uses TRBV25-1 with TRBJ2-7, with D possibly matching TRBD2 (6 bases). The CDR3 is 16 residues long. Germline V gene sequence: CDR1 MGHDK, CDR2 SYGVNS. Trimming left V 2 bases short and J 0 bases short, with 14 bases between. The CDR3 DNA follows: TGTGCCAGCAGTGAAAACGGGGACTCCGGCTCCTACGAGCAGTACTTC. Translation: CASSENGDSGSYEQYF.

This clone was seen a handful of times. The V gene is TRBV7-2, the J gene TRBJ2-3; no clear D gene. The CDR3 consists of 15 residues. Germline loops: CDR1 SGHTA, CDR2 FQGNSA. Trimming pared 2 bases from V and 1 base from J, leaving 10 bases between. In nucleotides, the CDR3 is TGTGCCAGCAGCTTATCGTACAGCCGCACAGATACGCAGTATTTT. Protein product: CASSLSYSRTDTQYF.